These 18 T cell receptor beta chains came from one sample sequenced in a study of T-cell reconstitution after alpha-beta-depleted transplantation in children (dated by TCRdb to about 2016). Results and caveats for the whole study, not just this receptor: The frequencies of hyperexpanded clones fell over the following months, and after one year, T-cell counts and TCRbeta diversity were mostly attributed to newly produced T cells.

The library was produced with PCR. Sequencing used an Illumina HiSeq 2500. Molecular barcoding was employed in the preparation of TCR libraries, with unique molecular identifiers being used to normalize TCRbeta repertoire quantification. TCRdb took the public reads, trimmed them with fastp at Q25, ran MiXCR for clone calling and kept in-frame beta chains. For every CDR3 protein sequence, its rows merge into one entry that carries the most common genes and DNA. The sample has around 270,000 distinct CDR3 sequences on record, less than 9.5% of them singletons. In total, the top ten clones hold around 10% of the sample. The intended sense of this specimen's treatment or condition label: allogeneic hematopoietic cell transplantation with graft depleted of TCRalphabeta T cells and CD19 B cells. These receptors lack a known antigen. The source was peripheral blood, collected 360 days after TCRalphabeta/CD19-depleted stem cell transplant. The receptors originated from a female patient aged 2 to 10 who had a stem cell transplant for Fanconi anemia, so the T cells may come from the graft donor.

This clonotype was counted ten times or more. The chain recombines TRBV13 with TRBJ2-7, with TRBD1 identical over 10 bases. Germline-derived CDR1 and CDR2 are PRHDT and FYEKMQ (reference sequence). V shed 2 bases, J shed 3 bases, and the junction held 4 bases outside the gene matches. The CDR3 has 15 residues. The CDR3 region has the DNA TGTGCCAGCAGCTTACGACAGGGGGCTATCTACGAGCAGTACTTC. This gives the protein CASSLRQGAIYEQYF.

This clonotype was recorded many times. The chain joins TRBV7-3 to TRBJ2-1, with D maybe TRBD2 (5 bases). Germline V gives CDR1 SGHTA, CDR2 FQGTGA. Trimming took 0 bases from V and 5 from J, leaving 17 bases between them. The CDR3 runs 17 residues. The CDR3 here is CASSLTVSSLRNNEQFF. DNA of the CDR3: TGTGCCAGCAGCTTAACTGTCTCTAGCCTGCGAAACAATGAGCAGTTCTTC.

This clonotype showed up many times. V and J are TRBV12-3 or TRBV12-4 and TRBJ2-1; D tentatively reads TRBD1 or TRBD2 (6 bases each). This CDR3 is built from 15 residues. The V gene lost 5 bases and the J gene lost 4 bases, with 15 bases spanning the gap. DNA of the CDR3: TGTGCCAGCAGTCCGGTAGGGGGGCCGTACAATGAGCAGTTCTTC. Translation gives CASSPVGGPYNEQFF.

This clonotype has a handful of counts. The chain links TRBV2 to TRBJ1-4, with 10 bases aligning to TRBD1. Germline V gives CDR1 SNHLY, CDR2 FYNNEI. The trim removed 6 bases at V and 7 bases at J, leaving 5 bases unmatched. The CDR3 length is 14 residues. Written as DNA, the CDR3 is TGTGCCAGCAGACCGGACAGGGGGAGTGAAAAACTGTTTTTT. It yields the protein CASRPDRGSEKLFF.

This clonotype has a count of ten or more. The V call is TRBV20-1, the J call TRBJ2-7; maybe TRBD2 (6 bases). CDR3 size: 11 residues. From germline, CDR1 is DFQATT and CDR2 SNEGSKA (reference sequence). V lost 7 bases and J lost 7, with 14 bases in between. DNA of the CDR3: TGCAGTGGGCGACTAGTCCGGGAGCAGTACTTC. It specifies CSGRLVREQYF.

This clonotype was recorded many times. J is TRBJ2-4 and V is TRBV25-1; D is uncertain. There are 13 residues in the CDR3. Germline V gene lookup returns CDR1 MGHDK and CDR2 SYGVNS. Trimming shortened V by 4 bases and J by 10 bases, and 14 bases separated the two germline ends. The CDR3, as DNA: TGTGCCAGCAGTGTGACTGGGTTGGGTATTCAGTACTTC. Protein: CASSVTGLGIQYF.

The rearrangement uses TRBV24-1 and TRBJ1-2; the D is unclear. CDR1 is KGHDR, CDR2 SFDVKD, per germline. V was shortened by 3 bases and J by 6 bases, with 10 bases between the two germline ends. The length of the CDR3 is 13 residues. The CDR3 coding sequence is TGTGCCACCAGTGATCGCGACACGCATGGCTACACCTTC. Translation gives CATSDRDTHGYTF.

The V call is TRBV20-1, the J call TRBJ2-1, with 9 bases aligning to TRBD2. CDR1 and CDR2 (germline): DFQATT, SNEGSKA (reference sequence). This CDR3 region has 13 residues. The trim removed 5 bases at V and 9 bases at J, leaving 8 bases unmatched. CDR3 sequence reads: CSASRGGAVEQFF. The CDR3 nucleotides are TGCAGTGCTTCCCGCGGGGGGGCGGTTGAGCAGTTCTTC.

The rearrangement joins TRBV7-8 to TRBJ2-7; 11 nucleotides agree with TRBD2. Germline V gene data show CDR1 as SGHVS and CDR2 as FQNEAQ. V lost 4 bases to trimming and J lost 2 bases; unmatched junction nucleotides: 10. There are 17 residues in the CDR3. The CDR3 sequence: CASSYPLAGGRTYEQYF. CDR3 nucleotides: TGTGCCAGCAGCTACCCCCTAGCGGGGGGCCGTACCTACGAGCAGTACTTC.

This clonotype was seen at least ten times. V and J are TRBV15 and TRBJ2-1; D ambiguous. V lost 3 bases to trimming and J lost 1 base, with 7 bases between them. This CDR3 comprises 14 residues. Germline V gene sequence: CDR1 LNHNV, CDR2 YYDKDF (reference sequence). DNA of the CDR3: TGTGCCACCAGCAGGGAGTGGTCCTACAATGAGCAGTTCTTC. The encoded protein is CATSREWSYNEQFF.

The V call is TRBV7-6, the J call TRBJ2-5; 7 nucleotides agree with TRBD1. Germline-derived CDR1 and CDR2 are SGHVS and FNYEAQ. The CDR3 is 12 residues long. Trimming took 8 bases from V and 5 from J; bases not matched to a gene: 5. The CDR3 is CASAGGSETQYF. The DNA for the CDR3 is TGTGCCAGCGCAGGGGGAAGTGAGACCCAGTACTTC.

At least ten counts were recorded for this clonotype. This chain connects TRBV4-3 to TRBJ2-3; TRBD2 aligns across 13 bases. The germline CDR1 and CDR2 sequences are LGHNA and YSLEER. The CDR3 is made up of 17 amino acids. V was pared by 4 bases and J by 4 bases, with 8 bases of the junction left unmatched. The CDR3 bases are TGCGCCAGCAGCCTGGGACTAGCGGGGAGTCATGCAGATACGCAGTATTTT. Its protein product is CASSLGLAGSHADTQYF.

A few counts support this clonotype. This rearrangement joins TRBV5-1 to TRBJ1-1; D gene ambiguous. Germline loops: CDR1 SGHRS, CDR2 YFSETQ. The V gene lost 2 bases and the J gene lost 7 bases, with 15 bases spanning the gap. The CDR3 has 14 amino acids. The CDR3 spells CASSFPPNDGEAFF. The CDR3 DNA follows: TGCGCCAGCAGCTTCCCCCCAAACGACGGTGAAGCTTTCTTT.

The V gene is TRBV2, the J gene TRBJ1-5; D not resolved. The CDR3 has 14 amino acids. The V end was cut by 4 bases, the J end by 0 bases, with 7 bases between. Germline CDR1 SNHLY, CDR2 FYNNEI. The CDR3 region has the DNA TGTGCCAGCAGTGGGTACACTAGCAATCAGCCCCAGCATTTT. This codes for CASSGYTSNQPQHF.

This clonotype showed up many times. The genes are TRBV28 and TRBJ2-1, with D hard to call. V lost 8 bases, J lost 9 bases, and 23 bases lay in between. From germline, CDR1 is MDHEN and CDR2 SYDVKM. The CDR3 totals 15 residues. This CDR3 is CASGSSGQRNAEQFF. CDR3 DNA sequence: TGTGCCAGCGGTTCAAGTGGGCAGAGAAATGCTGAGCAGTTCTTC.

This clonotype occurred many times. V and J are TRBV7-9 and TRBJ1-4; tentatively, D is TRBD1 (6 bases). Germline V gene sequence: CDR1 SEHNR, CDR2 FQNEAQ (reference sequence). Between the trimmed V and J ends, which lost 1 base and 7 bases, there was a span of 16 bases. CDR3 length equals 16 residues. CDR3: CASSLGSQGGGEKLFF. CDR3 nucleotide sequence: TGTGCCAGCAGCTTAGGGTCCCAGGGAGGGGGTGAAAAACTGTTTTTT.

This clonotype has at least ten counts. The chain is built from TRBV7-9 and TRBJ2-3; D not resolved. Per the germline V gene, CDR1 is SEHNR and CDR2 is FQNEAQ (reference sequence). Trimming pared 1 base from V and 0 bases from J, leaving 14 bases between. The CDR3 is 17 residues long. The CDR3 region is CASSLGAQWASTDTQYF. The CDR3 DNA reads TGTGCCAGCAGCTTAGGGGCACAGTGGGCTAGCACAGATACGCAGTATTTT.

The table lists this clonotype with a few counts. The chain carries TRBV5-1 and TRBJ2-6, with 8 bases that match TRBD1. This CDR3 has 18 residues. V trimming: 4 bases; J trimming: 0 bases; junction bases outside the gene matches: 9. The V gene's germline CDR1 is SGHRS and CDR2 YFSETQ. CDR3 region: CASSALQGANSGANVLTF. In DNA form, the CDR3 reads TGCGCCAGCAGCGCACTGCAGGGGGCCAACTCTGGGGCCAACGTCCTGACTTTC. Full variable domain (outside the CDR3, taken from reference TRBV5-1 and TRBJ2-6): KAGVTQTPRYLIKTRGQQVTLSCSPISGHRSVSWYQQTPGQGLQFLFEYFSETQRNKGNFPGRFSGRQFSNSRSEMNVSTLELGDSALYLCASSALQGANSGANVLTFGAGSRLTVL.